The sequence of this T cell receptor (beta chain) was determined in a study of T cell changes during pregnancy in multiple sclerosis (dated by TCRdb to between 2018 and 2021). Context from the whole study: In women with multiple sclerosis, the researchers looked at how the T cell repertoire shifted as pregnancy progressed.

This clone was counted between two and nine times. Its antigen is not yet known. No much larger clone is present one base from it, and per-base qualities are unavailable. Library method: the immunoSEQ multiplex PCR assay. Sourced from immuneACCESS, this table was stored by TCRdb with only in-frame sequences that have V and J called. A share of the clones is absent; for the studies checked, an unresolved V gene accounts for under half, and the remainder has no known explanation. The sample records about 28,000 clones, around 85% of which are singletons. The ten largest clonotypes hold 6.5% to 8.5% of the sample. From a lookup of the germline V gene (reference sequence), CDR1 and CDR2 are GTSNPN and SVGIG. Counted from cysteine to phenylalanine, this CDR3 has 15 amino acids. Just the 45-base CDR3 DNA is kept, in frame starting at base 1. V loses 0 bases at its end and J loses 2 bases; junction bases beyond the gene matches: 5.

This specimen was CD8+ T cells from peripheral blood mononuclear cells, taken after pregnancy. Rearrangement joined TRBV30 to TRBJ2-7; 9 bases in the junction line up with TRBD1. This clonotype was sampled from a female donor with multiple sclerosis, enrolled in a pregnancy study. The DNA reads as follows: TGTGCCTGGAGTGTAGGACAGGGGCTTGCCTACGAGCAGTACTTC. Translated, this is CAWSVGQGLAYEQYF.